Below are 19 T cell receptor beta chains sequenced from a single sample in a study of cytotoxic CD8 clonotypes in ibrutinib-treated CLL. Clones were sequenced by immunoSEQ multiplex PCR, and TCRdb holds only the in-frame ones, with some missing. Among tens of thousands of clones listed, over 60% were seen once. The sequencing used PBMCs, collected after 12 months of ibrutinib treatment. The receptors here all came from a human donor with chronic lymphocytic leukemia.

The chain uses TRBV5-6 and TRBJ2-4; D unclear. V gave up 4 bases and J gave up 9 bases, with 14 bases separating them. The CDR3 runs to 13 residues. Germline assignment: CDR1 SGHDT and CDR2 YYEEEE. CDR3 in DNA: TGTGCCAGCAGCAGTATGGACCAGTTCATTCAGTACTTC. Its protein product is CASSSMDQFIQYF.

Written as DNA, the CDR3 is TGTGCCAGCAGTCCCGGACCTGGGGCTTTCTTT. Its protein product is CASSPGPGAFF. The gene calls are TRBV6-5 and TRBJ1-1; D unclear. This CDR3 region has 11 residues. The germline V and J ends were trimmed by 5 bases and 11 bases, with 12 bases remaining between them. Germline loops: CDR1 MNHEY, CDR2 SVGAGI.

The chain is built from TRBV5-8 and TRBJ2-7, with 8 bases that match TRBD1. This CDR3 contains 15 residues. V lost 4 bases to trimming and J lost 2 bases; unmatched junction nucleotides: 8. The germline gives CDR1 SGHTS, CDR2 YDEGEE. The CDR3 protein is CASSPGQGFTYEQYF. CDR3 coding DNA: TGTGCCAGCAGCCCTGGACAGGGTTTCACCTACGAGCAGTACTTC.

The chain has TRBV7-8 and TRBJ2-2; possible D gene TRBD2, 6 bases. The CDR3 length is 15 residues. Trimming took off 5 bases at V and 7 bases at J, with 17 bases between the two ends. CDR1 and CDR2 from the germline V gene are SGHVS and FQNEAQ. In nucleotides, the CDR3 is TGTGCCAGCAGCGACGGGAGTCGCTTCGGCGGGGAGCTGTTTTTT. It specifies CASSDGSRFGGELFF.

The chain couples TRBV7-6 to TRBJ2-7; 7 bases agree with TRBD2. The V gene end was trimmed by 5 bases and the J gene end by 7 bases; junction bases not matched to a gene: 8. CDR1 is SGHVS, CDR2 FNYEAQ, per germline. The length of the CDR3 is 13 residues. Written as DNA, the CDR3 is TGTGCCAGCAGCCCAGCGGGGAGTTCGGAGCAGTACTTC. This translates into CASSPAGSSEQYF.

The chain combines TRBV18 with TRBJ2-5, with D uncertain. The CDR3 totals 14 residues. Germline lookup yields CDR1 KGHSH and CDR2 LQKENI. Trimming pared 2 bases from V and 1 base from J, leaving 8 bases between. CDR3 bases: TGTGCCAGCTCACCAGGGGTGGGCCAAGAGACCCAGTACTTC. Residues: CASSPGVGQETQYF.

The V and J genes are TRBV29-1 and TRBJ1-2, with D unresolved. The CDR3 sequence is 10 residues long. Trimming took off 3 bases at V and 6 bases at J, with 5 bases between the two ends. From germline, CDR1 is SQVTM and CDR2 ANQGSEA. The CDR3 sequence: CSVDADGYTF. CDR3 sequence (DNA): TGCAGCGTTGACGCGGATGGCTACACCTTC.

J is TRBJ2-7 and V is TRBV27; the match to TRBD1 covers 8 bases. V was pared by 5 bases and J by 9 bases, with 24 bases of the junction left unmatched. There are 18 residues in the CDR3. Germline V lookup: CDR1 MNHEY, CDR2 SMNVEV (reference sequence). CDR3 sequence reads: CASSPILRVGKQGVGQYF. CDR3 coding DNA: TGTGCCAGCAGTCCAATATTGCGCGTGGGAAAACAGGGGGTCGGGCAGTACTTC.

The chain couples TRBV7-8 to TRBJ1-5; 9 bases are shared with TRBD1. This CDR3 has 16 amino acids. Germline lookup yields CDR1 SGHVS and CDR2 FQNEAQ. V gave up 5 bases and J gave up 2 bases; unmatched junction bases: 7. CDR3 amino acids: CASSITDRGRNQPQHF. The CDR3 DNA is TGTGCCAGCAGCATAACGGACAGGGGTCGCAATCAGCCCCAGCATTTT. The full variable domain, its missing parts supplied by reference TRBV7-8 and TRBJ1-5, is GAGVSQSPRYKVAKRGQDVALRCDPISGHVSLFWYQQALGQGPEFLTYFQNEAQLDKSGLPSDRFFAERPEGSVSTLKIQRTQQEDSAVYLCASSITDRGRNQPQHFGDGTRLSIL.

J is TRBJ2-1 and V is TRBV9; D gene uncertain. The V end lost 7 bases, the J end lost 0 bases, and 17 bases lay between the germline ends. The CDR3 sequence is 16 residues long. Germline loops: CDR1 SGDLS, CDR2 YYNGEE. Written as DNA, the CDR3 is TGTGCCAGCTCCGTAGGGCCAGGAAGCTCCTACAATGAGCAGTTCTTC. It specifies CASSVGPGSSYNEQFF. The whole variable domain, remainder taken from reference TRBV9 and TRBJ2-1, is DSGVTQTPKHLITATGQRVTLRCSPRSGDLSVYWYQQSLDQGLQFLIQYYNGEERAKGNILERFSAQQFPDLHSELNLSSLELGDSALYFCASSVGPGSSYNEQFFGPGTRLTVL.

CDR3 loop: CASSLVENTGELFF. The CDR3 nucleotides are TGTGCCAGCAGTCTTGTAGAGAACACCGGGGAGCTGTTTTTT. The genes are TRBV2 and TRBJ2-2, with D hard to call. The CDR3 is 14 residues long. Germline V gene data show CDR1 as SNHLY and CDR2 as FYNNEI. V gave up 5 bases and J gave up 1 base, with 8 bases separating them. Filled out from reference TRBV2 and TRBJ2-2, the complete variable domain reads EPEVTQTPSHQVTQMGQEVILRCVPISNHLYFYWYRQILGQKVEFLVSFYNNEISEKSEIFDDQFSVERPDGSNFTLKIRSTKLEDSAMYFCASSLVENTGELFFGEGSRLTVL.

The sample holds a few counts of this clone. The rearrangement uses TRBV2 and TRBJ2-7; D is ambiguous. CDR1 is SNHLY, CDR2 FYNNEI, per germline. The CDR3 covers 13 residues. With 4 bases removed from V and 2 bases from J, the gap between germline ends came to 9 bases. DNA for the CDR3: TGTGCCAGCAGTGGGGCAGGAACCTACGAGCAGTACTTC. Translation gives CASSGAGTYEQYF. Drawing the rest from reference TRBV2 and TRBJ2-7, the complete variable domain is EPEVTQTPSHQVTQMGQEVILRCVPISNHLYFYWYRQILGQKVEFLVSFYNNEISEKSEIFDDQFSVERPDGSNFTLKIRSTKLEDSAMYFCASSGAGTYEQYFGPGTRLTVT.

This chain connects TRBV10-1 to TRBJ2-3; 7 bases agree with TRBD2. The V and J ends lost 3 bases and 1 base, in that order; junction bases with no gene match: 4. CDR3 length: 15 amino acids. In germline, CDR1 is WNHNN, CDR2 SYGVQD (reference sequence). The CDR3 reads CASSEGGSGTDTQYF. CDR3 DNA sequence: TGCGCCAGCAGTGAAGGCGGGAGCGGCACAGATACGCAGTATTTT.

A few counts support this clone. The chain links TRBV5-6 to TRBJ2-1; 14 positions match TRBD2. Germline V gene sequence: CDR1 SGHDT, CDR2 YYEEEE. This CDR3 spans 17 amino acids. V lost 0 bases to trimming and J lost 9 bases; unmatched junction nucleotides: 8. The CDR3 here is CASSLGATSGRASEQFF. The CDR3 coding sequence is TGTGCCAGCAGCTTGGGGGCGACTAGCGGGAGGGCCAGTGAGCAGTTCTTC.

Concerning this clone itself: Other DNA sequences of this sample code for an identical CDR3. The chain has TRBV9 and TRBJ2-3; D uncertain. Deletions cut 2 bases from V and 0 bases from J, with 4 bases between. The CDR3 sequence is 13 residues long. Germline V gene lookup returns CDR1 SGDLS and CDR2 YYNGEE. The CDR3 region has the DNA TGTGCCAGCAGCGTGGGCAGCACAGATACGCAGTATTTT. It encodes CASSVGSTDTQYF.

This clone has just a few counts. The chain's CDR3 is CASSRVVAGGPRYEQYF. In DNA, the CDR3 is TGTGCCAGCAGCAGGGTGGTAGCGGGAGGGCCCCGTTACGAGCAGTACTTC. The chain joins TRBV2 to TRBJ2-7, with 11 positions matching TRBD2. The J segment lost 4 bases and the V segment lost 6 bases, leaving 14 bases of the junction unmatched. The length of the CDR3 is 17 residues. CDR1 and CDR2 from the germline V gene are SNHLY and FYNNEI.

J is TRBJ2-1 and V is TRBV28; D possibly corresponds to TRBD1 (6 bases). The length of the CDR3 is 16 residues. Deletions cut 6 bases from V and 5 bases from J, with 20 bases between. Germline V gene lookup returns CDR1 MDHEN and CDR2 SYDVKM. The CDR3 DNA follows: TGTGCCAGCAGCCCCCCGACAGGCGACGCCAACAATGAGCAGTTCTTC. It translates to CASSPPTGDANNEQFF.

The CDR3 DNA is TGTGCCAGCAGTAGACAGGAGTATGGCACCGGGGAGCTGTTTTTT. It specifies CASSRQEYGTGELFF. The rearrangement uses TRBV6-5 and TRBJ2-2; D is possibly TRBD1 (6 bases). Germline V gives CDR1 MNHEY, CDR2 SVGAGI. CDR3 length equals 15 residues. V was trimmed by 5 bases and J by 4 bases, leaving 14 bases between them.

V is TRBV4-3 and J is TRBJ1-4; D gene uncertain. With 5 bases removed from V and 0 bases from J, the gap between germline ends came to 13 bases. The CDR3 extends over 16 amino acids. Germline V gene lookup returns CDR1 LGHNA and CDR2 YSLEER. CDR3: CASSYYSIATNEKLFF. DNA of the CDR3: TGCGCCAGCAGCTACTACTCAATTGCAACTAATGAAAAACTGTTTTTT.